The 28 T cell receptor beta chains below come from one sample, sequenced in a study of T cell responses to AZD1222 COVID-19 vaccine. Sequencing was performed with immunoSEQ multiplex PCR; in TCRdb, only in-frame clones are kept and a portion is missing. The profile shows tens of thousands of clones, roughly nine tenths of them singletons. The starting material was peripheral blood, obtained 28 days after the second AZD1222 dose. These receptors originate from an adult who received the AZD1222 COVID-19 vaccine.

The chain joins TRBV15 to TRBJ2-7; maybe TRBD2 (6 bases). CDR1 LNHNV and CDR2 YYDKDF come from the germline V gene (reference sequence). Trimming removed 0 bases at V and 3 bases at J, with 15 bases between. This CDR3 region has 16 residues. The CDR3 spells CATSRDFGRDFYEQYF. Here the CDR3 DNA reads TGTGCCACCAGCAGAGATTTCGGCAGGGACTTCTACGAGCAGTACTTC.

The V gene is TRBV3-1 (or the pseudogene TRBV3-2), the J gene TRBJ2-7; perhaps TRBD2 as D (6 bases). The CDR3 is made up of 14 amino acids. Trimming took 1 base from V and 6 from J, leaving 13 bases between them. The germline CDR1 and CDR2 sequences are LGHDT and YNNKEL (reference sequence). The CDR3 region is CASSQGRDSGEQYF. CDR3 nucleotides: TGTGCCAGCAGCCAAGGACGGGATAGCGGCGAGCAGTACTTC.

The chain joins TRBV19 to TRBJ2-7, with TRBD2 as a possible D gene (6 bases). The germline gives CDR1 LNHDA, CDR2 SQIVND (reference sequence). V lost 1 base and J 0 bases, leaving 16 bases between the germline ends. This CDR3 spans 17 amino acids. The CDR3 region is CASSIAFSGPLSYEQYF. The CDR3, as DNA: TGTGCCAGTAGTATAGCATTCAGCGGGCCCCTCTCCTACGAGCAGTACTTC.

The chain uses TRBV7-8 and TRBJ1-2; 7 nucleotides agree with TRBD1. Germline CDR1 is SGHVS and CDR2 is FQNEAQ. CDR3 length: 16 amino acids. The J segment lost 8 bases and the V segment lost 5 bases, leaving 17 bases of the junction unmatched. CDR3 sequence reads: CASSPRGTALRGGYTF. The CDR3 DNA reads TGTGCCAGCAGCCCGCGCGGGACAGCCCTCAGGGGGGGCTACACCTTC.

This clone was recorded once. For the CDR3, the DNA is TGTGCCAGCAGATTGGGGTCCATACCGTACCAAGAGACCCAGTACTTC. Its translation: CASRLGSIPYQETQYF. The chain is built from TRBV28 and TRBJ2-5; D gene uncertain. V was clipped by 6 bases and J by 0 bases, with 17 bases between them. Germline V gene sequence: CDR1 MDHEN, CDR2 SYDVKM. The CDR3 covers 16 residues.

This chain uses TRBV14 with TRBJ1-2; D is unclear. CDR3 size: 13 residues. Germline CDR1 SGHDN, CDR2 FVKESK. Trimming removed 0 bases from V and 3 bases from J, with 5 bases in between. The CDR3 sequence is CASSQELDYGYTF. The DNA of the CDR3 is TGTGCCAGCAGCCAAGAGTTAGACTATGGCTACACCTTC.

J is TRBJ1-1 and V is TRBV6-2 or TRBV6-3, with D perhaps matching TRBD1 (5 bases). The length of the CDR3 is 13 residues. The V gene lost 4 bases and the J gene lost 11 bases, with 17 bases spanning the gap. Germline V gives CDR1 MNHEY, CDR2 SVGEGT. The CDR3 DNA follows: TGTGCCAGCAGTTTACTCCCTCCAGGGAGGGCTTTCTTT. Its translation: CASSLLPPGRAFF.

CDR3 sequence reads: CSSNLGASPYGYTF. The CDR3 nucleotides are TGCAGCTCCAACTTGGGGGCCTCACCCTATGGCTACACCTTC. The rearrangement uses TRBV29-1 and TRBJ1-2; D is possibly TRBD1 (6 bases). The CDR3 is made up of 14 amino acids. V was pared by 8 bases and J by 4 bases, with 20 bases between. In germline, CDR1 is SQVTM, CDR2 ANQGSEA.

This clone appeared once. This chain uses TRBV7-9 with TRBJ1-1; D remains unclear. The germline V gene has CDR1 SEHNR and CDR2 FQNEAQ (reference sequence). The CDR3 consists of 12 residues. V lost 2 bases and J lost 11, with 12 bases in between. DNA for the CDR3: TGTGCCAGCAGCTTAAGTCCGAACGAGGCTTTCTTT. It yields the protein CASSLSPNEAFF.

The chain joins TRBV20-1 to TRBJ1-4, with D possibly TRBD1 on 6 matching bases. CDR3 length: 15 residues. V shed 3 bases and J shed 2 bases, with 13 bases lying between them. The germline V gene has CDR1 DFQATT and CDR2 SNEGSKA (reference sequence). The CDR3 sequence is CSASDLGGTNEKLFF. CDR3 nucleotide sequence: TGCAGTGCTAGTGACCTAGGGGGGACTAATGAAAAACTGTTTTTT.

The V gene is TRBV27, the J gene TRBJ1-5, with D maybe TRBD1 (5 bases). The CDR3 extends over 13 amino acids. Trimming took 4 bases from V and 3 from J, leaving 7 bases between them. Germline CDR1 and CDR2: MNHEY and SMNVEV (reference sequence). The CDR3 region is CASSWGINQPQHF. The CDR3 bases are TGTGCCAGCAGTTGGGGGATCAATCAGCCCCAGCATTTT.

V and J are TRBV7-6 and TRBJ2-1, with a possible D match to TRBD1 (5 bases). This CDR3 comprises 13 residues. Germline assignment: CDR1 SGHVS and CDR2 FNYEAQ. V lost 6 bases to trimming and J lost 8 bases, with 14 bases between them. CDR3 in amino acids: CASSYTRVYEQFF. The CDR3 region has the DNA TGTGCCAGCAGTTATACCAGGGTTTATGAGCAGTTCTTC.

The sample holds one count of this clone. The chain links TRBV7-9 to TRBJ2-7; no reliable D call. Germline values: CDR1 SEHNR, CDR2 FQNEAQ (reference sequence). V gave up 5 bases and J gave up 4 bases, with 6 bases separating them. This CDR3 has 11 residues. In nucleotides, the CDR3 is TGTGCCAGCAGCCTAAATTACGAGCAGTACTTC. Its translation is CASSLNYEQYF. The full variable domain, in which reference TRBV7-9 and TRBJ2-7 provide the parts outside the CDR3, is DTGVSQNPRHKITKRGQNVTFRCDPISEHNRLYWYRQTLGQGPEFLTYFQNEAQLEKSRLLSDRFSAERPKGSFSTLEIQRTEQGDSAMYLCASSLNYEQYFGPGTRLTVT.

This chain uses TRBV2 with TRBJ1-1, with a tentative D call TRBD1 (6 bases). This CDR3 is 14 amino acids long. Germline CDR1 SNHLY, CDR2 FYNNEI. Between the trimmed V and J ends, which lost 5 bases and 11 bases, there was a span of 21 bases. The CDR3 coding sequence is TGTGCCAGCAGTTGGGGGGCTCCGGCGGAGGGGGCTTTCTTT. Translating gives CASSWGAPAEGAFF.

This CDR3 reads CASSLEGLQNSPLHF. CDR3 nucleotide sequence: TGTGCCAGCAGCTTAGAAGGGTTGCAGAATTCACCCCTCCACTTT. The V call is TRBV7-6, the J call TRBJ1-6; D is uncertain. V was shortened by 1 base and J by 7 bases, with 11 bases between the two germline ends. The germline CDR1 and CDR2 sequences are SGHVS and FNYEAQ. There are 15 residues in the CDR3.

The rearrangement links TRBV30 to TRBJ1-6; D not certain. The germline V and J ends were trimmed by 0 bases and 7 bases, with 10 bases remaining between them. The CDR3 consists of 14 residues. Germline CDR1 reads GTSNPN; CDR2 reads SVGIG (reference sequence). CDR3 amino acids: CAWSVHTKNSPLHF. In DNA, the CDR3 is TGTGCCTGGAGTGTACACACCAAGAATTCACCCCTCCACTTT.

The sample holds one count of this clone. This CDR3 is CASSKWGNSRYKYGYTF. In DNA form, the CDR3 reads TGTGCCAGCAGTAAATGGGGGAACTCAAGGTACAAATATGGCTACACCTTC. The chain carries TRBV28 and TRBJ1-2; tentatively, D is TRBD1 (5 bases). CDR1 is MDHEN and CDR2 is SYDVKM in the germline V gene. The CDR3 totals 17 residues. Deletions cut 5 bases from V and 5 bases from J, with 24 bases between.

The gene calls are TRBV27 and TRBJ1-1; D remains ambiguous. Germline values: CDR1 MNHEY, CDR2 SMNVEV (reference sequence). There are 14 residues in the CDR3. V lost 4 bases to trimming and J lost 0 bases, with 9 bases between them. The CDR3 reads CASSSPGLNTEAFF. CDR3 sequence (DNA): TGTGCCAGCAGTTCTCCGGGATTGAACACTGAAGCTTTCTTT.

The chain links TRBV28 to TRBJ2-2; D is unclear. CDR3 length: 16 amino acids. V was pared by 0 bases and J by 2 bases, with 10 bases between. Germline V gene lookup returns CDR1 MDHEN and CDR2 SYDVKM. The CDR3 DNA reads as TGTGCCAGCAGTTTATGGGGGATGTTCAACACCGGGGAGCTGTTTTTT. The encoded protein is CASSLWGMFNTGELFF.

The chain uses TRBV6-5 and TRBJ1-6; the D is unclear. CDR3 length: 11 amino acids. From germline, CDR1 is MNHEY and CDR2 SVGAGI. The ends were cut back, 6 bases at V and 14 bases at J, with 11 bases in the middle. Written as DNA, the CDR3 is TGTGCCAGCAGGAGTGGCCGATCCCTCCACTTT. Protein sequence: CASRSGRSLHF.

This chain links TRBV18 with TRBJ2-3, with D perhaps TRBD2 (6 bases). V was clipped by 3 bases and J by 0 bases, with 10 bases between them. This CDR3 contains 15 residues. The germline V gene encodes CDR1 KGHSH and CDR2 LQKENI. The CDR3, as DNA: TGTGCCAGCTCACCGGCGGGAACTAGCACAGATACGCAGTATTTT. As protein: CASSPAGTSTDTQYF.

The V call is TRBV7-8, the J call TRBJ1-2, with D hard to call. The germline CDR1 and CDR2 sequences are SGHVS and FQNEAQ. V was clipped by 3 bases and J by 0 bases, with 5 bases between them. The CDR3 extends over 13 amino acids. In nucleotides, the CDR3 is TGTGCCAGCAGCTTTCGGACTAACTATGGCTACACCTTC. Protein product: CASSFRTNYGYTF.

This clone was seen a handful of times. The chain couples TRBV6-4 to TRBJ1-5; 12 bases align to TRBD1. The CDR3 sequence is 15 residues long. J was trimmed by 1 base and V by 6 bases; bases with no gene match: 1. Germline CDR1 is MRHNA and CDR2 is SNTAGT. As DNA, the CDR3 is TGTGCCAGCAGCGGGACAGGGGGCAGCAATCAGCCCCAGCATTTT. This encodes CASSGTGGSNQPQHF.

In this sample, this clone turned up once. The V and J genes are TRBV19 and TRBJ2-5; a weak D match, TRBD2 (6 bases). V was shortened by 6 bases and J by 2 bases, with 13 bases between the two germline ends. This CDR3 has 14 residues. Germline CDR1 and CDR2: LNHDA and SQIVND (reference sequence). The CDR3 protein is CASSLRRGQETQYF. The CDR3 nucleotides are TGTGCCAGTAGCCTTAGGAGGGGTCAAGAGACCCAGTACTTC.

This chain joins TRBV24-1 and TRBJ1-4; D might be TRBD1 (5 bases). Germline V gene sequence: CDR1 KGHDR, CDR2 SFDVKD. This CDR3 spans 17 amino acids. V gave up 7 bases and J gave up 8 bases, with 25 bases separating them. The CDR3 loop is CATSPEGRKGLWEKLFF. In nucleotides, the CDR3 is TGTGCCACCAGCCCTGAGGGACGAAAGGGGCTTTGGGAAAAACTGTTTTTT.

This rearrangement joins TRBV7-9 to TRBJ2-3; no firm D call. V was cut by 5 bases and J by 1 base, with 7 bases left in between. The CDR3 runs 13 residues. Germline lookup yields CDR1 SEHNR and CDR2 FQNEAQ (reference sequence). CDR3 loop: CASSPRGTDTQYF. The CDR3, as DNA: TGTGCCAGCAGCCCACGGGGCACAGATACGCAGTATTTT. The full variable domain, its missing parts supplied by reference TRBV7-9 and TRBJ2-3, is DTGVSQNPRHKITKRGQNVTFRCDPISEHNRLYWYRQTLGQGPEFLTYFQNEAQLEKSRLLSDRFSAERPKGSFSTLEIQRTEQGDSAMYLCASSPRGTDTQYFGPGTRLTVL.

The chain employs TRBV9 and TRBJ2-1, with D possibly being TRBD2 (7 bases). From germline, CDR1 is SGDLS and CDR2 YYNGEE. V dropped 3 bases and J dropped 10 bases, with 11 bases sitting between them. This CDR3 is built from 12 residues. This CDR3 reads CASSAGGKEQFF. CDR3 nucleotides: TGTGCCAGCAGCGCGGGGGGCAAGGAGCAGTTCTTC.

The V call is TRBV18, the J call TRBJ2-7, with TRBD2 as a possible D gene (6 bases). V was cut by 3 bases and J by 5 bases, with 11 bases left in between. The CDR3 has 13 amino acids. CDR1 is KGHSH, CDR2 LQKENI, per germline. The CDR3 loop is CASSPPEGHEQYF. The CDR3, as DNA: TGTGCCAGCTCACCCCCGGAGGGACACGAGCAGTACTTC.